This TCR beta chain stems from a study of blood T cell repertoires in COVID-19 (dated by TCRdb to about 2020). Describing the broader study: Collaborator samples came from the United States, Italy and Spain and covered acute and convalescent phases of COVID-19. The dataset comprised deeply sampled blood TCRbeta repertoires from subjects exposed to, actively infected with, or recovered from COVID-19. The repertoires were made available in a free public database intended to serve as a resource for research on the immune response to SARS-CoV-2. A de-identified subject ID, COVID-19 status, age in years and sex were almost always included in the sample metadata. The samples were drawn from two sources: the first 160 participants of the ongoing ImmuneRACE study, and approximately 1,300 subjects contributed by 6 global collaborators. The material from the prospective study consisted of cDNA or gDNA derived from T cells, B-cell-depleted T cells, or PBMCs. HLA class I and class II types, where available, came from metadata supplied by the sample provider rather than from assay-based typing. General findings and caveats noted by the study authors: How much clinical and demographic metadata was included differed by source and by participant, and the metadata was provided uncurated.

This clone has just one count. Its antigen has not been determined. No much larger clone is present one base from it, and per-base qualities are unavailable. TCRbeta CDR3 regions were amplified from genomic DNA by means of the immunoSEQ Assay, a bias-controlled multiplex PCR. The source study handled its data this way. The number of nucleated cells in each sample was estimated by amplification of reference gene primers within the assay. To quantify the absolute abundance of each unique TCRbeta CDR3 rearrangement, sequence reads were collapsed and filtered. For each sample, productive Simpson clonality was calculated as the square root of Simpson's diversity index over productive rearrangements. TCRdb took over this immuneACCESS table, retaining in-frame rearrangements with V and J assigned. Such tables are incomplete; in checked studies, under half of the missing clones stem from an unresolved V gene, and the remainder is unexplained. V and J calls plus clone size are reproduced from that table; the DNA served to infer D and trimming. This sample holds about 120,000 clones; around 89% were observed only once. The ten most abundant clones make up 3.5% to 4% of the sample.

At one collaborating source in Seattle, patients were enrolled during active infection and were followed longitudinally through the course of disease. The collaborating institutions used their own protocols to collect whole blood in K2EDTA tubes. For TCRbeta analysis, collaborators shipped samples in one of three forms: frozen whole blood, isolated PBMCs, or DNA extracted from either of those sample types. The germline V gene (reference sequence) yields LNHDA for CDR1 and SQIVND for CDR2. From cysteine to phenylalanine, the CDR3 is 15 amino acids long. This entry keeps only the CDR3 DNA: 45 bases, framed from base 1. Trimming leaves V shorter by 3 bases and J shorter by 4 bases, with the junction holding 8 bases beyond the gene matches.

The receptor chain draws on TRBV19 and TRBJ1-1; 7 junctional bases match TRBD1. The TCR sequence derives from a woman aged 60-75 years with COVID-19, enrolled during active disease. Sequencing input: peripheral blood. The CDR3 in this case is CASSIVEGAGTEAFF. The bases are TGTGCCAGTAGTATTGTGGAGGGGGCCGGCACTGAAGCTTTCTTT.